Following are 30 T cell receptor beta chains from one sample sequenced in a study of human T cells and chemical hapten exposure. This sample's time point: patch test 2, 6 weeks after DPC sensitization. Treatment denoted: therapeutic diphenylcyclopropenone sensitization with weekly scalp DPC. TCRdb reanalysed the RACE reads using MiXCR and keeps one entry per CDR3 protein. The repertoire has tens of thousands of distinct CDR3 sequences, 10% of them found once; the top ten carry around 6.8%. The source was whole blood, collected in connection with sensitization to the hapten diphenylcyclopropenone (DPC). These receptor sequences come from a woman aged 50 to 60 with alopecia areata. Some clones in this sample may be carry-over from other donors' samples.

This chain joins TRBV20-1 and TRBJ1-1, with 11 nucleotides matching TRBD1. CDR3 length: 17 amino acids. Germline values: CDR1 DFQATT, CDR2 SNEGSKA (reference sequence). V dropped 6 bases and J dropped 1; count of bases not matched to a gene: 13. The CDR3 sequence: CSALGQGAGWRNTEAFF. Here the CDR3 DNA reads TGCAGTGCCCTTGGACAGGGGGCAGGATGGAGGAACACTGAAGCTTTCTTT.

This clonotype was picked up many times. The V call is TRBV29-1, the J call TRBJ1-1, with TRBD1 as a possible D gene (5 bases). The CDR3 consists of 14 residues. In germline, CDR1 is SQVTM, CDR2 ANQGSEA. Trimming took off 4 bases at V and 3 bases at J, with 15 bases between the two ends. This CDR3 is CSVGAQVLDTEAFF. In DNA form, the CDR3 reads TGCAGCGTTGGAGCACAGGTATTGGACACTGAAGCTTTCTTT.

The chain carries TRBV9 and TRBJ2-5; 8 bases match TRBD1. The CDR3 runs 14 residues. Per germline, CDR1 SGDLS and CDR2 YYNGEE. The V segment lost 0 bases and the J segment 7 bases; nucleotides outside the gene matches: 5. CDR3 in amino acids: CASSVGTGPGTQYF. The CDR3 DNA sequence: TGTGCCAGCAGCGTAGGGACAGGGCCGGGGACCCAGTACTTC. Complete variable domain (other parts from reference TRBV9 and TRBJ2-5): DSGVTQTPKHLITATGQRVTLRCSPRSGDLSVYWYQQSLDQGLQFLIQYYNGEERAKGNILERFSAQQFPDLHSELNLSSLELGDSALYFCASSVGTGPGTQYFGPGTRLLVL.

This clonotype was observed a few times. The rearrangement links TRBV29-1 to TRBJ2-1; no reliable D call. Germline V gene sequence: CDR1 SQVTM, CDR2 ANQGSEA. V was shortened by 0 bases and J by 4 bases, with 7 bases between the two germline ends. The CDR3 is 13 amino acids. The CDR3 DNA follows: TGCAGCGTTGAAGATCTGACGTACAATGAGCAGTTCTTC. As protein: CSVEDLTYNEQFF.

This clonotype was counted at least ten times. The chain joins TRBV27 to TRBJ2-1; 8 nucleotides agree with TRBD2. Losses at the gene ends were 3 bases for V and 4 bases for J; bases not matched to a gene: 11. CDR1 is MNHEY and CDR2 is SMNVEV in the germline V gene (reference sequence). This CDR3 is 17 amino acids long. The DNA of the CDR3 is TGTGCCAGCAGTTTGGATTTAGCGGGAATTCCTTACAATGAGCAGTTCTTC. The encoded protein is CASSLDLAGIPYNEQFF.

This clonotype has only a few counts. An end of the junction differs from the germline gene, which may be a read error. The chain is built from TRBV7-6 and TRBJ2-2, with 7 bases identical to TRBD1. The CDR3 covers 15 residues. CDR1 SGHVS and CDR2 FNYEAQ come from the germline V gene. CDR3 amino acids: CASSLTGQNTRELFF. CDR3 in DNA: TGTGCCAGCAGCTTAACGGGACAGAACACCCGGGAGCTGTTTTTT.

As DNA, the CDR3 is TGCAGTGCTAGAGTGACAGGGGGCATTCAGCCCCAGCATTTT. As protein: CSARVTGGIQPQHF. V and J are TRBV20-1 and TRBJ1-5, with 10 bases aligning to TRBD1. The CDR3 loop spans 14 amino acids. The J segment lost 6 bases and the V segment lost 1 base, leaving 3 bases of the junction unmatched. The germline V gene has CDR1 DFQATT and CDR2 SNEGSKA (reference sequence).

This chain joins TRBV4-1 and TRBJ2-1, with 7 bases that match TRBD1. This CDR3 comprises 15 residues. V shed 1 base, J shed 5 bases, and the junction held 5 bases outside the gene matches. Germline V CDR1 and CDR2: MGHRA, YSYEKL. The DNA of the CDR3 is TGCGCCAGCAGCCAAGCCGACAGGGATGACAATGAGCAGTTCTTC. Translation: CASSQADRDDNEQFF.

This clonotype was seen at least ten times. The V and J genes are TRBV5-1 and TRBJ2-5; 7 nucleotides align to TRBD2. This CDR3 is built from 15 residues. V dropped 2 bases and J dropped 2; count of bases not matched to a gene: 6. Germline CDR1 is SGHRS and CDR2 is YFSETQ. CDR3 nucleotide sequence: TGCGCCAGCAGCTTCTTCAGCGGGATTCAAGAGACCCAGTACTTC. This sequence encodes CASSFFSGIQETQYF.

This clonotype was counted many times. The chain recombines TRBV6-5 with TRBJ2-3; 8 bases agree with TRBD1. CDR3 length: 17 residues. V lost 7 bases and J lost 0; bases outside the gene matches: 12. Germline V gene sequence: CDR1 MNHEY, CDR2 SVGAGI. This chain's CDR3 is CASKKFRDRRSTDTQYF. CDR3 in DNA: TGTGCCAGCAAAAAATTCCGGGACAGGCGGAGCACAGATACGCAGTATTTT.

In this sample, this clonotype turned up a few times. The rearrangement uses TRBV15 and TRBJ2-1, with D unresolved. The ends were cut back, 0 bases at V and 7 bases at J, with 7 bases in the middle. CDR1 is LNHNV, CDR2 YYDKDF, per germline (reference sequence). The CDR3 has 13 residues. The CDR3, as DNA: TGTGCCACCAGCAGAGATCGAGTGAATGAGCAGTTCTTC. This encodes CATSRDRVNEQFF.

The chain links TRBV11-2 to TRBJ2-1; D is undetermined. This CDR3 is 12 amino acids long. Trimming removed 4 bases from V and 7 bases from J, with 8 bases in between. The germline V gene encodes CDR1 SGHAT and CDR2 FQNNGV. CDR3 loop: CASSSVGNEQFF. CDR3 bases: TGTGCCAGCAGCTCCGTCGGGAATGAGCAGTTCTTC.

This clonotype was found many times. The chain links TRBV30 to TRBJ2-1, with 11 bases matching TRBD2. CDR1 and CDR2 from the germline V gene are GTSNPN and SVGIG (reference sequence). Trimming at V came to 2 bases and at J to 4 bases, leaving 7 bases not matched to a gene. The CDR3 has 16 residues. The CDR3 loop reads CAWSTGLAGGYNEQFF. The CDR3 DNA reads as TGTGCCTGGAGTACAGGACTAGCGGGCGGTTACAATGAGCAGTTCTTC. Combining the CDR3 with reference TRBV30 and TRBJ2-1 gives the whole variable domain SQTIHQWPATLVQPVGSPLSLECTVEGTSNPNLYWYRQAAGRGLQLLFYSVGIGQISSEVPQNLSASRPQDRQFILSSKKLLLSDSGFYLCAWSTGLAGGYNEQFFGPGTRLTVL.

At least ten counts were recorded for this clonotype. The V and J genes are TRBV14 and TRBJ2-1, with D possibly TRBD2 on 6 matching bases. V was cut by 0 bases and J by 6 bases, with 12 bases left in between. CDR1 and CDR2 (germline): SGHDN, FVKESK. The CDR3 has 15 residues. The CDR3 DNA reads as TGTGCCAGCAGCCAAGAACTCCTAGCGTCCAATGAGCAGTTCTTC. Translation: CASSQELLASNEQFF.

The V gene is TRBV7-8, the J gene TRBJ1-4; TRBD1 matches 7 bases. The CDR3 length is 17 residues. Germline V CDR1 and CDR2: SGHVS, FQNEAQ. The ends lost 1 base at V and 3 bases at J; junction bases unmatched: 8. The CDR3 protein is CASSLGGGAWANEKLFF. CDR3 coding DNA: TGTGCCAGCAGCTTAGGAGGGGGCGCTTGGGCTAATGAAAAACTGTTTTTT.

This clonotype was recorded many times. V usage is TRBV7-8 and J usage is TRBJ1-2, with 9 nucleotides matching TRBD1. The V segment lost 3 bases and the J segment 8 bases; nucleotides outside the gene matches: 7. The CDR3 runs to 14 residues. The germline CDR1 and CDR2 sequences are SGHVS and FQNEAQ. The CDR3: CASSFRDRVNGYTF. For the CDR3, the DNA is TGTGCCAGCAGCTTTCGGGACAGGGTTAACGGCTACACCTTC.

This clonotype was counted only a few times. The rearrangement joins TRBV27 to TRBJ2-5; D remains ambiguous. CDR3 length: 11 amino acids. Germline assignment: CDR1 MNHEY and CDR2 SMNVEV (reference sequence). Trimming pared 5 bases from V and 3 bases from J, leaving 4 bases between. CDR3 DNA sequence: TGTGCCAGCAGTGCCAAAGAGACCCAGTACTTC. It is translated as CASSAKETQYF.

V and J are TRBV2 and TRBJ2-3; D is perhaps TRBD2 (5 bases). The germline V gene has CDR1 SNHLY and CDR2 FYNNEI. The CDR3 length is 11 residues. Trimming removed 8 bases from V and 6 bases from J, with 9 bases in between. CDR3 protein: CASPRGDTQYF. The CDR3 DNA reads TGTGCCAGCCCTAGAGGGGATACGCAGTATTTT.

This chain links TRBV18 with TRBJ2-1, with 8 bases matching TRBD2. This CDR3 comprises 17 residues. V lost 3 bases and J lost 7; bases outside the gene matches: 14. CDR1 is KGHSH and CDR2 is LQKENI in the germline V gene. The CDR3 protein is CASSPSTAGVAGNEQFF. The CDR3 bases are TGTGCCAGCTCACCGAGTACAGCGGGAGTCGCCGGTAATGAGCAGTTCTTC. Full variable domain (remainder filled in from reference TRBV18 and TRBJ2-1): NAGVMQNPRHLVRRRGQEARLRCSPMKGHSHVYWYRQLPEEGLKFMVYLQKENIIDESGMPKERFSAEFPKEGPSILRIQQVVRGDSAAYFCASSPSTAGVAGNEQFFGPGTRLTVL.

This clonotype occurred a few times. The chain recombines TRBV20-1 with TRBJ2-7; 10 nucleotides agree with TRBD2. There are 14 residues in the CDR3. CDR1 DFQATT and CDR2 SNEGSKA come from the germline V gene (reference sequence). The trim removed 3 bases at V and 5 bases at J, leaving 7 bases unmatched. The CDR3 DNA reads as TGCAGTGCTAGTATAGCGGGAGGTGATGACGAGCAGTACTTC. This translates into CSASIAGGDDEQYF.

The genes are TRBV9 and TRBJ1-2; 7 nucleotides agree with TRBD1. Germline values: CDR1 SGDLS, CDR2 YYNGEE. This CDR3 has 14 residues. Trimming took 0 bases from V and 4 from J; bases not matched to a gene: 3. In DNA form, the CDR3 reads TGTGCCAGCAGCGTAGGGGACAGCCCCTATGGCTACACCTTC. Translating it yields CASSVGDSPYGYTF. The complete variable domain, with remaining parts taken from reference TRBV9 and TRBJ1-2, reads DSGVTQTPKHLITATGQRVTLRCSPRSGDLSVYWYQQSLDQGLQFLIQYYNGEERAKGNILERFSAQQFPDLHSELNLSSLELGDSALYFCASSVGDSPYGYTFGSGTRLTVV.

This clonotype was observed at least ten times. This chain connects TRBV6-1 to TRBJ2-1; D might be TRBD2 (5 bases). Germline CDR1 is MNHNS and CDR2 is SASEGT. The CDR3 totals 12 residues. V lost 5 bases to trimming and J lost 5 bases, with 7 bases between them. The CDR3 DNA follows: TGTGCCAGCAGTCAGCGGAACAATGAGCAGTTCTTC. This codes for CASSQRNNEQFF.

In its sample, this clonotype was seen many times. The genes are TRBV5-1 and TRBJ2-7; 10 bases match TRBD1. CDR1 is SGHRS, CDR2 YFSETQ, per germline. The trim removed 4 bases at V and 0 bases at J, leaving 7 bases unmatched. This CDR3 spans 16 amino acids. For the CDR3, the DNA is TGCGCCAGCAGCCCCACCAGGACAGGGGGCTCCTACGAGCAGTACTTC. It encodes CASSPTRTGGSYEQYF. The variable domain in full, completed from reference TRBV5-1 and TRBJ2-7, reads KAGVTQTPRYLIKTRGQQVTLSCSPISGHRSVSWYQQTPGQGLQFLFEYFSETQRNKGNFPGRFSGRQFSNSRSEMNVSTLELGDSALYLCASSPTRTGGSYEQYFGPGTRLTVT.

The table lists this clonotype with many counts. The rearrangement links TRBV19 to TRBJ1-1; D not resolved. Per germline, CDR1 LNHDA and CDR2 SQIVND (reference sequence). V was shortened by 2 bases and J by 5 bases, with 12 bases between the two germline ends. This CDR3 comprises 14 residues. CDR3 coding DNA: TGTGCCAGTAGTATATGGGGAAGGAGGACTGAAGCTTTCTTT. This translates into CASSIWGRRTEAFF. Drawing the rest from reference TRBV19 and TRBJ1-1, the complete variable domain is DGGITQSPKYLFRKEGQNVTLSCEQNLNHDAMYWYRQDPGQGLRLIYYSQIVNDFQKGDIAEGYSVSREKKESFPLTVTSAQKNPTAFYLCASSIWGRRTEAFFGQGTRLTVV.

The V call is TRBV12-3 or TRBV12-4, the J call TRBJ1-2; D might be TRBD1 (6 bases). This CDR3 spans 13 amino acids. With 5 bases removed from V and 3 bases from J, the gap between germline ends came to 10 bases. CDR3 sequence (DNA): TGTGCCAGCAGTCGGGGGGCTTACTATGGCTACACCTTC. Translating it yields CASSRGAYYGYTF.

V gene TRBV6-5 combines with J gene TRBJ1-5; 7 nucleotides agree with TRBD1. Unmatched junction bases numbered 6, after V lost 6 bases and J lost 7 bases. Germline V lookup: CDR1 MNHEY, CDR2 SVGAGI. The CDR3 loop spans 13 amino acids. The CDR3, as DNA: TGTGCCAGCAGCTCCGACAGGGTCCAGCCCCAGCATTTT. It translates to CASSSDRVQPQHF.

The J gene is TRBJ2-7, the V gene TRBV3-1, with 10 bases fitting TRBD2. Trimming took 1 base from V and 5 from J; bases not matched to a gene: 8. The CDR3 extends over 16 amino acids. Per the germline V gene, CDR1 is LGHDT and CDR2 is YNNKEL (reference sequence). CDR3 protein: CASSQGVSGRADEQYF. CDR3 bases: TGTGCCAGCAGCCAAGGTGTCAGCGGGAGGGCCGACGAGCAGTACTTC.

V is TRBV29-1 and J is TRBJ2-5, with a tentative D call TRBD2 (5 bases). The germline gives CDR1 SQVTM, CDR2 ANQGSEA. Trimming cost V 4 bases and J 7 bases, with 7 bases left between them. The CDR3 is 10 residues long. DNA for the CDR3: TGCAGCGTTGGGGCGGGGACCCAGTACTTC. Translating it yields CSVGAGTQYF.

This clonotype was seen only a few times. J is TRBJ2-2 and V is TRBV11-2; D could derive from TRBD1 or TRBD2 (5 bases each). V lost 7 bases and J 8 bases, leaving 14 bases between the germline ends. The length of the CDR3 is 13 residues. The germline gives CDR1 SGHAT, CDR2 FQNNGV. The CDR3 loop is CASTGTLSGELFF. The CDR3 DNA reads TGTGCCAGCACAGGGACCCTGTCGGGGGAGCTGTTTTTT.

The J gene is TRBJ2-3, the V gene TRBV29-1; TRBD1 matches at 8 bases. CDR1 SQVTM and CDR2 ANQGSEA come from the germline V gene. The ends lost 3 bases at V and 2 bases at J; junction bases unmatched: 1. There are 13 residues in the CDR3. CDR3 sequence reads: CSVEDRDTDTQYF. The CDR3 nucleotides are TGCAGCGTTGAGGACAGGGACACAGATACGCAGTATTTT.